This T cell receptor (beta chain) was sequenced in a study of PD-L1 blockade in urothelial cancer. Overall study context: Males with bladder-origin urothelial cancer constituted most of the 29 patients. Study-wide results and limits: Patients with durable benefit had greater blood expansion of tumor-associated TCR clones 3 weeks into treatment.

PCRs each included synthetic TCR analog templates spiked in. Only in-frame clones appear in the TCRdb table, and some are missing; sequencing was by immunoSEQ multiplex PCR. The sample has more than 80,000 clones; 82% are singletons. Regarding this clone: What it binds is unknown.

Per the germline V gene, CDR1 is SGHNT and CDR2 is YYREEE (reference sequence). The CDR3 consists of 16 residues. The ends lost 1 base at V and 1 base at J; junction bases unmatched: 5. The receptor comes from a man between 70 and 80 years old with urothelial cancer. The J gene is TRBJ2-3, the V gene TRBV5-4; 8 bases align to TRBD2. This sample comprised PBMCs, obtained around atezolizumab (anti-PD-L1) treatment. The CDR3 loop is CASSLKLADRTDTQYF. The CDR3 bases are TGTGCCAGCAGCTTGAAACTAGCGGATCGCACAGATACGCAGTATTTT.